The 31 T cell receptor beta chains below were found in one sample sequenced in a study of T cell repertoires in cytomegalovirus infection. In TCRdb, the reads were re-called with MiXCR into one record per CDR3 protein. The sample yields approximately 150,000 distinct CDR3 sequences, roughly 6.5% seen once. The sample comprised PBMCs. These receptors all come from a human donor in good health (CMV status not recorded). Some clones in this sample may be carry-over from other donors' samples.

This clonotype was observed at least ten times. The V call is TRBV7-2, the J call TRBJ2-3, with TRBD2 identical over 16 bases. The length of the CDR3 is 16 residues. The V segment lost 1 base and the J segment 14 bases; nucleotides outside the gene matches: 9. Germline V gives CDR1 SGHTA, CDR2 FQGNSA. CDR3 loop: CASSLDHGTSGGATYF. The CDR3 nucleotides are TGTGCCAGCAGCTTAGACCATGGGACTAGCGGGGGGGCGACGTATTTT. Together with reference TRBV7-2 and TRBJ2-3, the CDR3 gives the full variable domain: GAGVSQSPSNKVTEKGKDVELRCDPISGHTALYWYRQSLGQGLEFLIYFQGNSAPDKSGLPSDRFSAERTGGSVSTLTIQRTQQEDSAVYLCASSLDHGTSGGATYFGPGTRLTVL.

The chain is built from TRBV28 and TRBJ2-4, with D possibly being TRBD1 or TRBD2 (5 bases each). V lost 5 bases and J 6 bases, leaving 14 bases between the germline ends. The CDR3 contains 14 residues. CDR1 is MDHEN and CDR2 is SYDVKM in the germline V gene. CDR3 region: CASSQLSGGNIQYF. CDR3 nucleotide sequence: TGTGCCAGCAGTCAGCTCTCTGGGGGAAACATTCAGTACTTC.

In this sample, this clonotype turned up once. V and J are TRBV2 and TRBJ2-3, with 15 bases fitting TRBD2. This CDR3 spans 17 amino acids. V trimming: 4 bases; J trimming: 5 bases; junction bases outside the gene matches: 7. Germline CDR1 is SNHLY and CDR2 is FYNNEI. CDR3 amino acids: CASSGGLAGGYIDTQYF. CDR3 coding DNA: TGTGCCAGCAGTGGGGGACTAGCGGGGGGATACATAGATACGCAGTATTTT.

Only a few counts were recorded for this clonotype. The V call is TRBV24-1, the J call TRBJ2-1; D not resolved. CDR3 length equals 13 residues. V was pared by 2 bases and J by 4 bases, with 5 bases between. Looked up from germline, CDR1 is KGHDR and CDR2 is SFDVKD. The CDR3 sequence is CATSDSVYNEQFF. In nucleotides, the CDR3 is TGTGCCACCAGTGATTCGGTGTACAATGAGCAGTTCTTC.

This clonotype was counted at least ten times. The chain has TRBV10-3 and TRBJ2-2, with D uncertain. Germline V CDR1 and CDR2: ENHRY, SYGVKD. The CDR3 loop spans 13 amino acids. V was trimmed by 2 bases and J by 3 bases, leaving 4 bases between them. Here the CDR3 DNA reads TGTGCCATCAGTGAGAGTTACACCGGGGAGCTGTTTTTT. It specifies CAISESYTGELFF.

There are many counts of this clonotype. The chain joins TRBV7-2 to TRBJ1-2, with D possibly matching TRBD1 (6 bases). The V gene's germline CDR1 is SGHTA and CDR2 FQGNSA. With 0 bases removed from V and 4 bases from J, the gap between germline ends came to 12 bases. The CDR3 is made up of 15 amino acids. The CDR3 DNA reads as TGTGCCAGCAGCTTAGCTCCAGGGGTGGTCTATGGCTACACCTTC. Amino acids: CASSLAPGVVYGYTF.

A few counts support this clonotype. The rearrangement links TRBV14 to TRBJ2-7; TRBD2 might be the D (7 bases). The CDR3 has 15 amino acids. V was pared by 4 bases and J by 7 bases, with 20 bases between. CDR1 and CDR2 from the germline V gene are SGHDN and FVKESK. CDR3 residues: CASSLAFAGAVEQYF. Written as DNA, the CDR3 is TGTGCCAGCAGCCTCGCCTTCGCGGGGGCGGTGGAGCAGTACTTC.

This clonotype was picked up a small number of times. The chain links TRBV5-1 to TRBJ1-6; TRBD1 might be the D (6 bases). Deletions cut 4 bases from V and 9 bases from J, with 17 bases between. Germline CDR1 SGHRS, CDR2 YFSETQ. The CDR3 length is 15 residues. The DNA of the CDR3 is TGCGCCAGCAGCCCGGAGGGGGTAGTGATTTCACCCCTCCACTTT. It specifies CASSPEGVVISPLHF.

This clonotype was recorded many times. CDR3 nucleotides: TGCAGTGCTAGCCAGGGCTTTGGCACAGATACGCAGTATTTT. Translating gives CSASQGFGTDTQYF. The chain carries TRBV20-1 and TRBJ2-3; a weak D match, TRBD1 (5 bases). Trimming stripped 3 bases from V and 1 base from J, with 11 bases between. CDR1 and CDR2 from the germline V gene are DFQATT and SNEGSKA (reference sequence). The CDR3 runs 14 residues.

This clonotype was seen ten or more times. This chain uses TRBV6-2 or TRBV6-3 with TRBJ1-5; D might be TRBD1 (5 bases). The length of the CDR3 is 17 residues. Germline lookup yields CDR1 MNHEY and CDR2 SVGEGT. The V end lost 0 bases, the J end lost 4 bases, and 16 bases lay between the germline ends. CDR3 coding DNA: TGTGCCAGCAGTTACTCGAAAGGGACGGGAGATAATCAGCCCCAGCATTTT. Its protein is CASSYSKGTGDNQPQHF.

The table lists this clonotype with a few counts. One junction end does not reproduce the germline sequence, and a read error may be involved. The chain is built from TRBV6-2 or TRBV6-3 and TRBJ2-1; D unclear. Germline V CDR1 and CDR2: MNHEY, SVGEGT. This CDR3 has 12 residues. CDR3 sequence (DNA): TGTGCCACCAGTTCCGCGCGGAATGAGCAGTTCTTC. As protein: CATSSARNEQFF.

This clonotype was detected ten times or more. The chain has TRBV12-3 or TRBV12-4 and TRBJ2-1; tentative D call: TRBD2 (6 bases). V was pared by 10 bases and J by 4 bases, with 14 bases between. CDR3 length equals 13 residues. Here the CDR3 DNA reads TGTGCCATCGGTCGGGAGCCATACAATGAGCAGTTCTTC. This sequence encodes CAIGREPYNEQFF.

This clonotype appeared many times. The CDR3 sequence: CASSPSIPTEAFF. The CDR3 nucleotides are TGTGCCAGCAGTCCTAGTATTCCCACTGAAGCTTTCTTT. The chain carries TRBV6-2 or TRBV6-3 and TRBJ1-1; D not resolved. With 5 bases removed from V and 4 bases from J, the gap between germline ends came to 11 bases. Germline assignment: CDR1 MNHEY and CDR2 SVGEGT. The CDR3 totals 13 residues.

Ten or more counts support this clonotype. Its ends do not fully match the called genes, so a read error is possible. The V call is TRBV7-7, the J call TRBJ1-1; D possibly corresponds to TRBD1 (5 bases). The CDR3 is made up of 14 amino acids. CDR1 SSHAT and CDR2 FNYEAQ come from the germline V gene (reference sequence). The CDR3 reads CASTPYPGDTEAFF. DNA for the CDR3: TGTGCTAGCACCCCCTACCCGGGGGACACTGAAGCTTTCTTT.

This clonotype was observed many times. The chain carries TRBV20-1 and TRBJ1-5; the D gene is possibly TRBD1 (6 bases). The germline V gene has CDR1 DFQATT and CDR2 SNEGSKA (reference sequence). The CDR3 is 13 amino acids. Trimming stripped 0 bases from V and 7 bases from J, with 10 bases between. The CDR3 sequence is CSARDLGGQPQHF. CDR3 nucleotide sequence: TGCAGTGCTAGAGATCTAGGGGGGCAGCCCCAGCATTTT.

This clonotype was counted at least ten times. This chain connects TRBV4-3 to TRBJ2-5, with D unclear. The CDR3 sequence is 14 residues long. Germline CDR1 and CDR2: LGHNA and YSLEER. Trimming removed 1 base from V and 2 bases from J, with 8 bases in between. CDR3 region: CASSQGTRQETQYF. CDR3 sequence (DNA): TGCGCCAGCAGCCAAGGAACCCGACAAGAGACCCAGTACTTC.

This clonotype was seen repeatedly, ten times or more. The J gene is TRBJ2-3, the V gene TRBV7-2; 12 bases agree with TRBD1. From germline, CDR1 is SGHTA and CDR2 FQGNSA. The CDR3 totals 18 residues. The V gene end was trimmed by 5 bases and the J gene end by 1 base; junction bases not matched to a gene: 10. CDR3: CASSPRDRGRGGTDTQYF. DNA for the CDR3: TGTGCCAGCAGCCCACGGGACAGGGGGCGGGGTGGCACAGATACGCAGTATTTT.

There are a few counts of this clonotype. This rearrangement joins TRBV6-5 to TRBJ2-3; 13 bases are shared with TRBD2. The V segment lost 6 bases and the J segment 2 bases; nucleotides outside the gene matches: 11. This CDR3 has 18 amino acids. Germline lookup yields CDR1 MNHEY and CDR2 SVGAGI. CDR3 protein: CASRRTSGSLGDTDTQYF. Written as DNA, the CDR3 is TGTGCCAGCAGGCGGACTAGCGGGAGCTTGGGGGACACAGATACGCAGTATTTT.

This clonotype was seen many times. The rearrangement links TRBV7-2 to TRBJ1-2; D remains ambiguous. The CDR3 is 12 amino acids. The germline V gene has CDR1 SGHTA and CDR2 FQGNSA. The V gene lost 4 bases and the J gene lost 8 bases, with 11 bases spanning the gap. CDR3 sequence (DNA): TGTGCCAGCAGCTCCCTGGGAGGGGGCTACACCTTC. Its protein is CASSSLGGGYTF.

In this sample, this clonotype turned up many times. This chain connects TRBV28 to TRBJ1-2; D is possibly TRBD1 (6 bases). Deletions cut 1 base from V and 7 bases from J, with 7 bases between. This CDR3 is 12 amino acids long. The germline V gene has CDR1 MDHEN and CDR2 SYDVKM. The CDR3 loop reads CASSLLQGGYTF. CDR3 DNA sequence: TGTGCCAGCAGTTTATTACAGGGTGGCTACACCTTC.

Only a few counts were recorded for this clonotype. The gene calls are TRBV11-3 and TRBJ2-1; the match to TRBD2 covers 11 bases. J was trimmed by 7 bases and V by 1 base; bases with no gene match: 9. The CDR3 is 17 amino acids. Germline values: CDR1 SGHNT, CDR2 YENEEA. This CDR3 reads CASSLVGSGGAHNEQFF. The CDR3 DNA sequence: TGTGCCAGCAGCTTAGTGGGTAGCGGGGGGGCTCATAATGAGCAGTTCTTC.

The chain employs TRBV27 and TRBJ1-2; 8 nucleotides match TRBD1. CDR1 is MNHEY, CDR2 SMNVEV, per germline (reference sequence). The CDR3 contains 14 residues. After removal of 5 bases from V and 5 bases from J, the junction contained 7 bases not matched to a gene. In nucleotides, the CDR3 is TGTGCCAGCAGTCCGTGGACAGGGTATTATGGCTACACCTTC. Translating it yields CASSPWTGYYGYTF.

Notes on this clonotype: This could be a read error, since a much larger clone is one nucleotide away. This chain links TRBV28 with TRBJ2-7; 7 bases are a match to TRBD1. The CDR3 covers 14 residues. Germline CDR1 MDHEN, CDR2 SYDVKM. Here the CDR3 reads CASSLVRGQYEQDF. In DNA form, the CDR3 reads TGTGCCAGCAGTTTGGTTAGGGGGCAATACGAGCAGGACTTC.

This clonotype occurred a few times. The chain joins TRBV25-1 to TRBJ1-4; D possibly corresponds to TRBD1 (5 bases). Germline V lookup: CDR1 MGHDK, CDR2 SYGVNS. V lost 6 bases and J 7 bases, leaving 18 bases between the germline ends. There are 15 residues in the CDR3. In nucleotides, the CDR3 is TGTGCCAGCAGCGTGAATTGGGGACGAATTGAAAAACTGTTTTTT. Encoded protein: CASSVNWGRIEKLFF.

The CDR3 sequence: CAIQTSGSADTQYF. CDR3 in DNA: TGTGCCATCCAGACTAGCGGCTCGGCAGATACGCAGTATTTT. J is TRBJ2-3 and V is TRBV10-3; 9 nucleotides match TRBD2. CDR1 ENHRY and CDR2 SYGVKD come from the germline V gene. The length of the CDR3 is 14 residues. V shed 8 bases and J 4 bases; nucleotides not matched to a gene: 7.

This clonotype was counted at least ten times. The CDR3 DNA is TGTGCCAGCAGGTTTTCCGGGACAGGGGAAGGCTACACCTTC. Amino acids: CASRFSGTGEGYTF. This sequence joins TRBV6-2 or TRBV6-3 and TRBJ1-2; 10 nucleotides line up with TRBD1. The CDR3 is 14 residues long. Trimming at V came to 6 bases and at J to 8 bases, leaving 9 bases not matched to a gene. The germline CDR1 and CDR2 sequences are MNHEY and SVGEGT.

The table lists this clonotype with many counts. In DNA form, the CDR3 reads TGTGCCATCAGTGAGTTGTACGAGCAGTACTTC. Its protein is CAISELYEQYF. The chain recombines TRBV10-3 with TRBJ2-7; D is unclear. This CDR3 has 11 amino acids. V lost 1 base, J lost 4 bases, and 2 bases lay in between. Per germline, CDR1 ENHRY and CDR2 SYGVKD.

This clonotype appeared a few times. The CDR3 DNA reads TGTGCCAGCAGCCCCTTATGGGGAGTGGCGGAGACCCAGTACTTC. It is translated as CASSPLWGVAETQYF. The V and J genes are TRBV7-8 and TRBJ2-5, with D possibly being TRBD2 (5 bases). The V gene's germline CDR1 is SGHVS and CDR2 FQNEAQ. The CDR3 loop spans 15 amino acids. Trimming removed 5 bases at V and 5 bases at J, with 18 bases between. Together with reference TRBV7-8 and TRBJ2-5, the CDR3 gives the full variable domain: GAGVSQSPRYKVAKRGQDVALRCDPISGHVSLFWYQQALGQGPEFLTYFQNEAQLDKSGLPSDRFFAERPEGSVSTLKIQRTQQEDSAVYLCASSPLWGVAETQYFGPGTRLLVL.

As regards this clonotype: Given the absence of the conserved phenylalanine or tryptophan at the CDR3 end, a read error is likely. The DNA is left out, because the CDR3 cannot be placed on it with certainty; the CDR3 is given as TCRdb lists it. The chain recombines TRBV2 with TRBJ2-1; TRBD1, the table's D call, lacks a check against the DNA. Looked up from germline, CDR1 is SNHLY and CDR2 is FYNNEI. The CDR3 is 15 amino acids in total, end residues counted. The CDR3: CASSASGTGGGEQLL.

This clonotype was detected ten times or more. The rearrangement links TRBV4-2 to TRBJ2-1; 9 nucleotides match TRBD2. Looked up from germline, CDR1 is LGHNA and CDR2 is YNFKEQ. The trim removed 3 bases at V and 5 bases at J, leaving 8 bases unmatched. The CDR3 sequence is 16 residues long. The CDR3 DNA reads as TGTGCCAGCAGCCAGGGTCCCGGGACTAGCAACAATGAGCAGTTCTTC. This gives the protein CASSQGPGTSNNEQFF.

This clonotype came up many times. The chain combines TRBV6-6 with TRBJ1-1; D remains ambiguous. Per the germline V gene, CDR1 is MNHNY and CDR2 is SVGAGI (reference sequence). V was pared by 2 bases and J by 5 bases, with 0 bases between. The CDR3 has 10 residues. CDR3 amino acids: CASSYTEAFF. DNA of the CDR3: TGTGCCAGCAGTTACACTGAAGCTTTCTTT.